The clone carrying this TCR beta chain occurred a few times. The data were taken from a study of blood T cell repertoires in COVID-19. Data came from immunoSEQ multiplex PCR; TCRdb stores just in-frame clones and leaves some out. The sample has roughly 100,000 clones, roughly 82% seen once. The V end was cut by 1 base, the J end by 7 bases, with 17 bases between. CDR3 length: 15 residues. The V gene's germline CDR1 is MGHRA and CDR2 YSYEKL. The sequencing sample was made of peripheral blood. The chain joins TRBV4-1 to TRBJ2-7; weak D call: TRBD1 (6 bases). This clonotype was sampled from a human donor in a cohort sampled during active COVID-19. The CDR3 sequence is CASSQVGTGPFEQYF. The CDR3 nucleotides read TGCGCCAGCAGCCAAGTAGGCACAGGGCCCTTTGAGCAGTACTTC.